These 26 T cell receptor beta chains were sequenced from one sample in a study of radiation and T cells in renal cell carcinoma. Data came from immunoSEQ multiplex PCR; TCRdb stores just in-frame clones and leaves some out. Among 60,000 to 95,000 clones listed, approximately 87% were seen once. Time point specified: blood 4 weeks post-SBRT, at nephrectomy. Stated treatment: 15 Gy SBRT to primary tumor, nephrectomy 4 weeks later. The source material was blood, sampled from a patient whose treatment included radiotherapy and nephrectomy. The receptors here all came from a woman aged 55-69 years with renal cell carcinoma.

The gene calls are TRBV6-5 and TRBJ1-1; TRBD1 might be the D (5 bases). The CDR3 runs to 16 residues. The V gene lost 0 bases and the J gene lost 5 bases, with 16 bases spanning the gap. Germline V gene lookup returns CDR1 MNHEY and CDR2 SVGAGI. The CDR3 loop reads CASSYSYAGRGTEAFF. The CDR3 region has the DNA TGTGCCAGCAGTTACTCGTACGCAGGGCGCGGAACTGAAGCTTTCTTT.

This CDR3 reads CATLGGRETQYF. CDR3 DNA: TGTGCCACCCTCGGGGGAAGGGAGACCCAGTACTTC. J is TRBJ2-5 and V is TRBV28; possible D gene TRBD2, 6 bases. The CDR3 extends over 12 amino acids. Germline V gene sequence: CDR1 MDHEN, CDR2 SYDVKM. Trimming cost V 10 bases and J 5 bases, with 14 bases left between them. The whole variable domain, remainder taken from reference TRBV28 and TRBJ2-5, is DVKVTQSSRYLVKRTGEKVFLECVQDMDHENMFWYRQDPGLGLRLIYFSYDVKMKEKGDIPEGYSVSREKKERFSLILESASTNQTSMYLCATLGGRETQYFGPGTRLLVL.

V usage is TRBV7-2 and J usage is TRBJ2-2, with D perhaps assigned TRBD1 or TRBD2 (7 bases each). V was shortened by 1 base and J by 9 bases, with 15 bases between the two germline ends. CDR3 size: 15 residues. Germline-derived CDR1 and CDR2 are SGHTA and FQGNSA. The CDR3 sequence: CASSLGQGGSRELFF. The DNA of the CDR3 is TGTGCCAGCAGCTTAGGACAGGGAGGGAGCCGGGAGCTGTTTTTT. Looking up the rest from reference TRBV7-2 and TRBJ2-2 gives the full variable domain: GAGVSQSPSNKVTEKGKDVELRCDPISGHTALYWYRQSLGQGLEFLIYFQGNSAPDKSGLPSDRFSAERTGGSVSTLTIQRTQQEDSAVYLCASSLGQGGSRELFFGEGSRLTVL.

This clone showed up just a few times. The J gene is TRBJ2-1, the V gene TRBV7-2, with a possible D match to TRBD2 (5 bases). The CDR3 extends over 14 amino acids. The V gene lost 6 bases and the J gene lost 9 bases, with 18 bases spanning the gap. Germline CDR1 SGHTA, CDR2 FQGNSA. The CDR3 region is CASRPRRERGEQFF. The CDR3 coding sequence is TGTGCCAGCAGACCCCGAAGGGAGAGAGGTGAGCAGTTCTTC.

This chain connects TRBV5-1 to TRBJ2-1; TRBD2 matches 8 bases. This CDR3 is built from 14 residues. Germline V gives CDR1 SGHRS, CDR2 YFSETQ. With V trimmed by 5 bases and J by 9 bases, 10 bases remained unmatched. This chain's CDR3 is CASSQRGPRSEQFF. The CDR3 nucleotides are TGCGCCAGCAGTCAGCGGGGGCCAAGGAGTGAGCAGTTCTTC.

This clone has a count of ten or more. This chain joins TRBV7-9 and TRBJ2-7; 10 bases fit TRBD1. CDR1 SEHNR and CDR2 FQNEAQ come from the germline V gene (reference sequence). The length of the CDR3 is 14 residues. V gave up 3 bases and J gave up 6 bases; unmatched junction bases: 5. CDR3 residues: CASSFRDRGTEQYF. CDR3 nucleotide sequence: TGTGCCAGCAGCTTCCGGGACAGGGGCACCGAGCAGTACTTC. The whole variable domain, filled in from reference TRBV7-9 and TRBJ2-7, reads DTGVSQNPRHKITKRGQNVTFRCDPISEHNRLYWYRQTLGQGPEFLTYFQNEAQLEKSRLLSDRFSAERPKGSFSTLEIQRTEQGDSAMYLCASSFRDRGTEQYFGPGTRLTVT.

This chain uses TRBV5-1 with TRBJ1-3; D call uncertain. The V gene lost 4 bases and the J gene lost 2 bases, with 13 bases spanning the gap. The CDR3 has 15 residues. Germline V gives CDR1 SGHRS, CDR2 YFSETQ. CDR3 protein: CASSEDLAPGNTIYF. The DNA for the CDR3 is TGCGCCAGCAGCGAGGACCTAGCTCCTGGAAACACCATATATTTT.

The rearrangement uses TRBV7-6 and TRBJ2-3, with D unresolved. Deletions cut 1 base from V and 5 bases from J, with 7 bases between. The germline V gene encodes CDR1 SGHVS and CDR2 FNYEAQ. CDR3 size: 13 residues. The CDR3 sequence: CASSLGWRDTQYF. The CDR3 region has the DNA TGTGCCAGCAGCTTAGGCTGGAGAGATACGCAGTATTTT.

The chain recombines TRBV4-2 with TRBJ1-2, with D perhaps TRBD1 (6 bases). CDR3 length: 14 amino acids. Per germline, CDR1 LGHNA and CDR2 YNFKEQ. With 1 base removed from V and 6 bases from J, the gap between germline ends came to 12 bases. Here the CDR3 reads CASSQGQVGDGYTF. The DNA for the CDR3 is TGTGCCAGCAGCCAAGGACAGGTGGGAGATGGCTACACCTTC.

This chain links TRBV19 with TRBJ1-5; 9 positions match TRBD1. With V trimmed by 8 bases and J by 4 bases, 9 bases remained unmatched. Germline lookup yields CDR1 LNHDA and CDR2 SQIVND (reference sequence). The CDR3 is 15 residues long. The CDR3 DNA sequence: TGTGCCAGTCGTCGGACAGGGGAGGGGAATCAGCCCCAGCATTTT. It specifies CASRRTGEGNQPQHF.

The rearrangement uses TRBV6-6 and TRBJ2-7, with D possibly TRBD1 on 6 matching bases. V was cut by 5 bases and J by 4 bases, with 15 bases left in between. This CDR3 spans 14 amino acids. Germline loops: CDR1 MNHNY, CDR2 SVGAGI (reference sequence). In nucleotides, the CDR3 is TGTGCCAGCAGTCGTTACAGGGATCTTTACGAGCAGTACTTC. Amino acids: CASSRYRDLYEQYF.

This clone was observed a handful of times. CDR3 DNA sequence: TGTGCCTGGAGTGTACGTTTAGCGGGAGGGTACGAGCAGTACTTC. Its protein is CAWSVRLAGGYEQYF. This sequence joins TRBV30 and TRBJ2-7, with 11 bases matching TRBD2. V lost 0 bases, J lost 4 bases, and 5 bases stayed unmatched. The CDR3 has 15 amino acids. Germline V gene sequence: CDR1 GTSNPN, CDR2 SVGIG (reference sequence).

This clone has just one count. The chain links TRBV6-8 to TRBJ2-6, with D possibly TRBD1 on 5 matching bases. V shed 6 bases and J shed 0 bases, with 21 bases lying between them. Germline assignment: CDR1 MNHGY and CDR2 SAAAGT. The CDR3 sequence is 19 residues long. The CDR3 DNA sequence: TGTGCCAGCAGGAGACCTGGTGACAGCCTCCTCTCTGGGGCCAACGTCCTGACTTTC. As protein: CASRRPGDSLLSGANVLTF.

The chain joins TRBV7-8 to TRBJ2-7; 10 bases match TRBD2. Germline CDR1 reads SGHVS; CDR2 reads FQNEAQ. The CDR3 totals 14 residues. Trimming cost V 8 bases and J 3 bases; bases outside gene matches: 7. DNA for the CDR3: TGTGCCAGCGGGAGCGGGAGGGGGGTCTACGAGCAGTACTTC. It specifies CASGSGRGVYEQYF.

The chain uses TRBV7-9 and TRBJ1-3, with D possibly matching TRBD1 (5 bases). The CDR3 is made up of 14 amino acids. The germline V gene encodes CDR1 SEHNR and CDR2 FQNEAQ (reference sequence). Trimming stripped 5 bases from V and 4 bases from J, with 12 bases between. The chain's CDR3 is CASSLLRGGNTIYF. The DNA of the CDR3 is TGTGCCAGCAGCCTTCTAAGGGGAGGAAACACCATATATTTT.

The V and J genes are TRBV19 and TRBJ2-7; TRBD1 or TRBD2 may be the D gene (6 bases each). The CDR3 spans 19 residues. Trimming stripped 7 bases from V and 3 bases from J, with 31 bases between. Per germline, CDR1 LNHDA and CDR2 SQIVND (reference sequence). The CDR3 nucleotides are TGTGCCAGTATTTTTAAAGGCGGGCCAGGGGCCTTGGGGGGCTACGAGCAGTACTTC. It is translated as CASIFKGGPGALGGYEQYF.

The chain uses TRBV18 and TRBJ1-2, with D possibly TRBD1 on 5 matching bases. Germline V gives CDR1 KGHSH, CDR2 LQKENI. There are 15 residues in the CDR3. V lost 3 bases, J lost 8 bases, and 19 bases lay in between. CDR3 in amino acids: CASSPITITGGGYTF. CDR3 DNA sequence: TGTGCCAGCTCACCTATTACGATTACAGGTGGCGGCTACACCTTC.

The chain has TRBV5-5 and TRBJ1-2, with D perhaps matching TRBD1 (6 bases). V shed 0 bases and J shed 5 bases, with 11 bases lying between them. This CDR3 comprises 14 residues. In germline, CDR1 is SGHKS, CDR2 YYEKEE (reference sequence). The CDR3, as DNA: TGTGCCAGCAGCTTGGTTACAGGGAAGTATGGCTACACCTTC. Protein product: CASSLVTGKYGYTF. Drawing the rest from reference TRBV5-5 and TRBJ1-2, the complete variable domain is DAGVTQSPTHLIKTRGQQVTLRCSPISGHKSVSWYQQVLGQGPQFIFQYYEKEERGRGNFPDRFSARQFPNYSSELNVNALLLGDSALYLCASSLVTGKYGYTFGSGTRLTVV.

J is TRBJ1-2 and V is TRBV28; D is possibly TRBD1 (6 bases). Trimming pared 5 bases from V and 8 bases from J, leaving 12 bases between. The CDR3 is 12 amino acids. CDR1 MDHEN and CDR2 SYDVKM come from the germline V gene. This CDR3 is CASSQGFKGYTF. The CDR3 bases are TGTGCCAGCAGTCAGGGGTTTAAGGGCTACACCTTC.

CDR3 sequence (DNA): TGTGCCAGCAGCGTTAGCGGGGGCGGCACTGAAGCTTTCTTT. Amino acid sequence: CASSVSGGGTEAFF. V is TRBV7-9 and J is TRBJ1-1, with D possibly being TRBD1 (6 bases). Trimming stripped 5 bases from V and 4 bases from J, with 14 bases between. CDR1 and CDR2 (germline): SEHNR, FQNEAQ (reference sequence). The CDR3 runs to 14 residues. The full variable domain, in which reference TRBV7-9 and TRBJ1-1 provide the parts outside the CDR3, is DTGVSQNPRHKITKRGQNVTFRCDPISEHNRLYWYRQTLGQGPEFLTYFQNEAQLEKSRLLSDRFSAERPKGSFSTLEIQRTEQGDSAMYLCASSVSGGGTEAFFGQGTRLTVV.

DNA for the CDR3: TGTGCCAGCGGAGTAGGCCTCTACGAGCAGTACTTC. This codes for CASGVGLYEQYF. The gene calls are TRBV6-5 and TRBJ2-7, with D unresolved. The CDR3 is made up of 12 amino acids. Trimming removed 8 bases from V and 3 bases from J, with 11 bases in between. CDR1 is MNHEY and CDR2 is SVGAGI in the germline V gene.

The chain uses TRBV2 and TRBJ1-2, with 8 bases that match TRBD1. The CDR3 has 13 amino acids. Losses at the gene ends were 6 bases for V and 4 bases for J; bases not matched to a gene: 4. Germline V gives CDR1 SNHLY, CDR2 FYNNEI. The CDR3 DNA is TGTGCCAGCAGGGGACAGGCACCCTATGGCTACACCTTC. It codes for CASRGQAPYGYTF. The entire variable domain, with the rest obtained from reference TRBV2 and TRBJ1-2, is as follows: EPEVTQTPSHQVTQMGQEVILRCVPISNHLYFYWYRQILGQKVEFLVSFYNNEISEKSEIFDDQFSVERPDGSNFTLKIRSTKLEDSAMYFCASRGQAPYGYTFGSGTRLTVV.

The V gene is TRBV6-4, the J gene TRBJ2-1, with 7 bases that match TRBD2. Germline CDR1 is MRHNA and CDR2 is SNTAGT. There are 16 residues in the CDR3. The ends lost 2 bases at V and 1 base at J; junction bases unmatched: 5. The CDR3 DNA follows: TGTGCCAGCAGTGACATGGCTAGCGGTTCCTACAATGAGCAGTTCTTC. It yields the protein CASSDMASGSYNEQFF.

The rearrangement links TRBV30 to TRBJ2-7; D might be TRBD2 (6 bases). This CDR3 is 18 amino acids long. The ends were cut back, 0 bases at V and 2 bases at J, with 23 bases in the middle. Germline CDR1 and CDR2: GTSNPN and SVGIG (reference sequence). CDR3 amino acids: CAWSVFSPGLASTYEQYF. The CDR3 DNA reads TGTGCCTGGAGTGTATTTTCTCCCGGGCTAGCGTCGACCTACGAGCAGTACTTC.

The chain links TRBV5-4 to TRBJ2-3, with 7 bases that match TRBD1. The germline V gene encodes CDR1 SGHNT and CDR2 YYREEE (reference sequence). The J segment lost 2 bases and the V segment lost 4 bases, leaving 7 bases of the junction unmatched. The CDR3 has 15 residues. The CDR3 sequence: CASSLRTGPTDTQYF. The DNA for the CDR3 is TGTGCCAGCAGCCTGCGGACAGGACCCACAGATACGCAGTATTTT.

The genes are TRBV5-1 and TRBJ2-1, with D perhaps TRBD1 or TRBD2 (5 bases each). This CDR3 is built from 16 residues. CDR1 and CDR2 from the germline V gene are SGHRS and YFSETQ. Trimming cost V 5 bases and J 0 bases, with 15 bases left between them. CDR3 coding DNA: TGCGCCAGCAGTTATGAGGGGTTTAGCTCCTACAATGAGCAGTTCTTC. Its protein is CASSYEGFSSYNEQFF.